This T cell receptor (beta chain) comes out of a study of patients and donors after allogeneic stem cell transplantation. TCRdb processed the RT-PCR reads anew with MiXCR; each CDR3 protein has one entry. Here the sample spans 920,000 or so distinct CDR3 sequences, roughly 18% being singletons. This clonotype originated in a human donor who was either an allogeneic HSCT recipient or a stem cell or donor lymphocyte infusion donor (not recorded which). It is not recorded whose cells these are; they may come from a transplant donor. The sequenced sample consisted of blood, either unsorted or a sorted T cell fraction (not recorded which).

CDR3 sequence: CATSDSRWEGYNEQFF. Written as DNA, the CDR3 is TGTGCCACCAGTGATTCGAGGTGGGAGGGCTACAATGAGCAGTTCTTC. This chain joins TRBV24-1 and TRBJ2-1; 7 positions match TRBD2. This CDR3 spans 16 amino acids. Looked up from germline, CDR1 is KGHDR and CDR2 is SFDVKD. V shed 2 bases and J 3 bases; nucleotides not matched to a gene: 6.